The sequence of this T cell receptor (beta chain) was determined in a study of molecular identifiers for immune sequencing clone quantification. Study-wide background: The replicate experiment used RNA from 20,000 or 100,000 naive CD8 cells. This RNA was split into five aliquots, and four of them were sequenced.

Preparation methods for the bulk TCR libraries were those previously described, with listed TCR primers. Via MiXCR, TCRdb re-called the PCR reads, giving one row per CDR3 protein. The sample lists approximately 550,000 distinct CDR3 sequences, around 21% occurring once. Naive CD8 T cells were sorted as CD8+CD4-CCR7+CD45RA+. The table lists this clonotype with many counts. Germline trimming cut 5 bases from V and 5 bases from J; bases unmatched to any gene: 11. CDR3 size: 14 residues. Looked up from germline, CDR1 is GTSNPN and CDR2 is SVGIG (reference sequence). This chain joins TRBV30 and TRBJ2-5, with TRBD2 identical over 7 bases. Sequencing used naive CD8+ T cells from blood, with Jurkat cell RNA spiked in. Described subset: FACS-sorted CD8+CD4-CCR7+CD45RA+ naive T cells. The receptor comes from a human donor in good health. Some libraries in this study had Jurkat cell RNA spiked in. CDR3 sequence: CAWGFGAGVETQYF. The DNA for the CDR3 is TGTGCCTGGGGCTTTGGGGCGGGGGTGGAGACCCAGTACTTC.